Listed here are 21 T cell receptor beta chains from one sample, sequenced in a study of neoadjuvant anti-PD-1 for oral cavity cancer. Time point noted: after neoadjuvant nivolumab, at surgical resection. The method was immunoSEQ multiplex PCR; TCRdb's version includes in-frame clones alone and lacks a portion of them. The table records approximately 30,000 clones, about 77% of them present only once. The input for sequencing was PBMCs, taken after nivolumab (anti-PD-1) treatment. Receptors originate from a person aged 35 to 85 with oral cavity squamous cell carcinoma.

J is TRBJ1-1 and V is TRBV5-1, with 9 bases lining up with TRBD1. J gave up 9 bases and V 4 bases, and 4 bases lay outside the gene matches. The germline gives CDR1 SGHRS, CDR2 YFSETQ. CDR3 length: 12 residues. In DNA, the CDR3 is TGCGCCAGCAGCCAAGGGACAGGGAAAGCTTTCTTT. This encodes CASSQGTGKAFF.

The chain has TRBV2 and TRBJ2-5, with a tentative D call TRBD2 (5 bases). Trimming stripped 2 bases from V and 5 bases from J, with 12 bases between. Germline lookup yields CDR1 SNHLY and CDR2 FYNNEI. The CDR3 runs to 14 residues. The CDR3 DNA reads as TGTGCCAGCAGTGAAAAAAGAGGGTGGGAGACCCAGTACTTC. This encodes CASSEKRGWETQYF.

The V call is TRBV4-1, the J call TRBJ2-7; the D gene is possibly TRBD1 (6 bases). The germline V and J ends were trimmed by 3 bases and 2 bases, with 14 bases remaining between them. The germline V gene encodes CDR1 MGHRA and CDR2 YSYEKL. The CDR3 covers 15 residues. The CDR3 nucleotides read TGCGCCAGCAGCCAGACGTGGGGGCAAACCTACGAGCAGTACTTC. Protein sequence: CASSQTWGQTYEQYF.

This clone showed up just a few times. This CDR3 reads CASSQVGGLGFEQYF. The DNA of the CDR3 is TGTGCCAGCAGCCAAGTTGGAGGGCTAGGGTTCGAGCAGTACTTC. The chain employs TRBV14 and TRBJ2-7; possible D gene TRBD2, 6 bases. V shed 1 base and J shed 6 bases, with 16 bases lying between them. This CDR3 region has 15 residues. CDR1 and CDR2 from the germline V gene are SGHDN and FVKESK.

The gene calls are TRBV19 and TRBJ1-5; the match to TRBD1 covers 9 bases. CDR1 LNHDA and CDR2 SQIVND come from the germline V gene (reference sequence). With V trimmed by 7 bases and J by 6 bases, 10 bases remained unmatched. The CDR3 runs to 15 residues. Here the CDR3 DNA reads TGTGCCAGTAATTGGAACAGGGGGCCCGGTCAGCCCCAGCATTTT. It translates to CASNWNRGPGQPQHF.

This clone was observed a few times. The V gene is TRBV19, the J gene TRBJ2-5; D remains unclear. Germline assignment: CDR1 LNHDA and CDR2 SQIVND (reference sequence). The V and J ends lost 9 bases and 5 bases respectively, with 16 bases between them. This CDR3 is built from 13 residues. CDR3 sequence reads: CASSVASMETQYF. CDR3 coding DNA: TGTGCCAGCTCAGTAGCCTCGATGGAGACCCAGTACTTC.

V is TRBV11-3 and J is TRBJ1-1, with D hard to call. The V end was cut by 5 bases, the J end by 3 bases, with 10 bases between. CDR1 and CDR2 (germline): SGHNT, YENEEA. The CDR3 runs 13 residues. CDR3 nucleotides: TGTGCCAGCAGCACCCGCCGTGACACTGAAGCTTTCTTT. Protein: CASSTRRDTEAFF.

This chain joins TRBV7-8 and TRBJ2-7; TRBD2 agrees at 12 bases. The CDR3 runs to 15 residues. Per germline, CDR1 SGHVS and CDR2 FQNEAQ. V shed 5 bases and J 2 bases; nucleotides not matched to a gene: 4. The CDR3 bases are TGTGCCAGCAGCGCAGGACTAGCGGGGACCTACGAGCAGTACTTC. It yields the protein CASSAGLAGTYEQYF.

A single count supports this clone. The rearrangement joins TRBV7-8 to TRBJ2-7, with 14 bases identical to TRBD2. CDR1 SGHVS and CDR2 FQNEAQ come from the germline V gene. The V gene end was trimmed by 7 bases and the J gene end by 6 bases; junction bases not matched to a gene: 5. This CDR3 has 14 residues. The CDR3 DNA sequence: TGTGCCAGCAAGGGACTAGCGGGGGAGGGCGAGCAGTACTTC. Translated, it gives CASKGLAGEGEQYF.

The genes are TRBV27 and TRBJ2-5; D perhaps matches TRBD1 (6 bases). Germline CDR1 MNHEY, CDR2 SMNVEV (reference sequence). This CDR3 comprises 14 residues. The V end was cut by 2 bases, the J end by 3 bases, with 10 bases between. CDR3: CASSLRQVEETQYF. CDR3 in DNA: TGTGCCAGCAGTTTAAGACAGGTCGAAGAGACCCAGTACTTC.

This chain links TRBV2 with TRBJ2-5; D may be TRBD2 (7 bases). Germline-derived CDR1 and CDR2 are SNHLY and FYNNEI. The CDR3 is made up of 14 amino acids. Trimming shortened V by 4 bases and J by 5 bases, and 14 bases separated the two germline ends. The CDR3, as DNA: TGTGCCAGCAGTGGTGGGGGGGCAGGCGAGACCCAGTACTTC. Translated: CASSGGGAGETQYF.

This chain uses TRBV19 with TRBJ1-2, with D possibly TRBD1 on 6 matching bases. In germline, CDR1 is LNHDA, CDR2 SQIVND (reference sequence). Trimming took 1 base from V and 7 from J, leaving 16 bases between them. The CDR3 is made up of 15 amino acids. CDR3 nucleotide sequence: TGTGCCAGTAGTATAGCCCTACCAGGGACAACTGGCTACACCTTC. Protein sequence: CASSIALPGTTGYTF.

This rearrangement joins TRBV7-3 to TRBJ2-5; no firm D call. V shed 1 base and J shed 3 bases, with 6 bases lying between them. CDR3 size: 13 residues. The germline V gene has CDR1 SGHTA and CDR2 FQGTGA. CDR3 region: CASSLMGKETQYF. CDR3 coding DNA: TGTGCCAGCAGCTTAATGGGGAAAGAGACCCAGTACTTC.

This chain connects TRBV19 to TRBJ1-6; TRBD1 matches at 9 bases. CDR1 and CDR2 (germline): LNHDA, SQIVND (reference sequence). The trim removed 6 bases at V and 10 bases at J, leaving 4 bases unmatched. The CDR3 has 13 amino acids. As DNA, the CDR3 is TGTGCCAGTAGGGACAGGGGTAAATCACCCCTCCACTTT. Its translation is CASRDRGKSPLHF.

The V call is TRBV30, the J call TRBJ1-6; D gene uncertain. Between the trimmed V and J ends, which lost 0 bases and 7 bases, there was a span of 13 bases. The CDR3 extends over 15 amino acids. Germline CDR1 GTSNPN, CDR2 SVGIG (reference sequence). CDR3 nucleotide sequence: TGTGCCTGGAGTGTACTTAAGGGCAACAATTCACCCCTCCACTTT. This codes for CAWSVLKGNNSPLHF.

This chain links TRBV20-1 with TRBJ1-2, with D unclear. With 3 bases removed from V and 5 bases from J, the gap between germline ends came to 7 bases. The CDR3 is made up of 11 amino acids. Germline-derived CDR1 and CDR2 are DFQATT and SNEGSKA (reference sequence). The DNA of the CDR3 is TGCAGTGCTAGCCTTGAATATGGCTACACCTTC. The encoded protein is CSASLEYGYTF.

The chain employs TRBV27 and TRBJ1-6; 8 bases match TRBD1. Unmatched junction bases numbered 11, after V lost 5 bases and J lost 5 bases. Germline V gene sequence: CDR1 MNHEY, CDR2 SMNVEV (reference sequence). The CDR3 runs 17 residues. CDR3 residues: CASSNLYRDRHNSPLHF. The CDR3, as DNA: TGTGCCAGCAGTAACCTATACCGGGACAGGCATAATTCACCCCTCCACTTT.

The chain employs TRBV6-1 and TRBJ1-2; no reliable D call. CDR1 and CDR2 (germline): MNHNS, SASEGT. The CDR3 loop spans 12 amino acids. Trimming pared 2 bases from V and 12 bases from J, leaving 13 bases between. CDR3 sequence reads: CASSEYPGRNTF. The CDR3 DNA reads TGTGCCAGCAGTGAATACCCAGGCAGAAACACCTTC.

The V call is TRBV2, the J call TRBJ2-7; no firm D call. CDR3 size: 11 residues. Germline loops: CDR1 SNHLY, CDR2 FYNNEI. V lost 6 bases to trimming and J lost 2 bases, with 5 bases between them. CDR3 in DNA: TGTGCCAGCAGCCTCGCCTACGAGCAGTACTTC. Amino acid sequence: CASSLAYEQYF.

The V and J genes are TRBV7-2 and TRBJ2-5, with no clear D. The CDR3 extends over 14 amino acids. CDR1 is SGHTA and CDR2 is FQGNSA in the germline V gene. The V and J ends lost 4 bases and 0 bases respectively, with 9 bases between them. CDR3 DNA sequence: TGTGCCAGCAGCTCTCCCCGGAACCAAGAGACCCAGTACTTC. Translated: CASSSPRNQETQYF.

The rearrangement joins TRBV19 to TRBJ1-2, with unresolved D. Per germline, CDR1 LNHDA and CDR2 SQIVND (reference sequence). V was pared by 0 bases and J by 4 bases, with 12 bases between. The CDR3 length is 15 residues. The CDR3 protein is CASSIDHPSSYGYTF. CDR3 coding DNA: TGTGCCAGTAGTATAGATCATCCAAGTTCCTATGGCTACACCTTC.